This T cell receptor (beta chain) was identified during a study of OX40 agonist ivuxolimab in advanced cancers. Background for the entire study: Ivuxolimab was a fully human IgG2 agonistic monoclonal antibody targeting the costimulatory receptor OX40 (CD134). Among the roughly 52 dose-escalation patients, about 19 had hepatocellular carcinoma, approximately 15 melanoma, 9 renal cell carcinoma and 9 head and neck cancer. Intravenous ivuxolimab was administered to patients every 2 weeks at six dose levels: 0.01, 0.1, 0.3, 1.5, 3 and 10 mg/kg. Patients were allowed to have had prior anti-PD-1, anti-PD-L1 or anti-CTLA-4 therapy, and 40% of the dose-escalation patients had previously received checkpoint inhibitors. The purpose of peripheral TCRbeta sequencing was to test whether ivuxolimab changed TCR sequence diversity and led to clonal T-cell expansion. The paper describes the monotherapy dose-escalation part (N ≈ 50 patients) of the phase I trial of ivuxolimab. Partial responses occurred in three dose-escalation patients: two with cutaneous melanoma and one with hepatocellular carcinoma. In the dose-escalation cohort, more than 75% of patients were male, and the mean age was about 55 years, with a range of roughly 20 to 80.

To sequence the TCRbeta CDR3 region, genomic DNA was isolated from the sorted cells. The immunoSEQ Assay was used for sequencing of TCRbeta CDR3 regions. Not all clones reach the TCRdb copy of this immuneACCESS table, which keeps in-frame sequences only. Checked studies attribute under half of the gap to unresolved V genes and leave the rest unexplained. Here the sample has about 150,000 clones; roughly 94% occur a single time. The top ten clonotypes cover approximately 0.32% of the sample. The germline V gene (reference sequence) sets CDR1 to SEHNR and CDR2 to FQNEAQ. Germline trimming amounts to 5 bases on V and 2 bases on J, with 2 as the count of junction bases outside the gene matches. From the cysteine through the phenylalanine, the CDR3 covers 13 amino acids. The only DNA kept is the CDR3, 39 bases in frame from the first base. Overall study outcomes, separate from this receptor: Low levels of normalized T-cell clonal expansion were also seen in some patients who did not respond. Antigen specificity was not determined for the clonally expanded peripheral T cells. At doses of 0.1 to 3.0 mg/kg, clonal expansion of both CD4+ and CD8+ T cells in blood was seen between baseline and week 6. Partial responders in the 0.1-3.0 mg/kg groups had among the lowest normalized peripheral clonal expansion, especially among CD8+ T cells. On average, CD8+ T cells showed more expanded clones than CD4+ T cells after ivuxolimab.

Comment on this clone: There is no known antigen for this receptor. No per-base quality is available; no much larger clone lies one base away.

Patients with a history of autoimmune disease or receiving systemic immunosuppression were excluded from the trial. Peripheral blood for TCR sequencing was collected from all dose cohorts at baseline, on cycle 4 day 1, and on cycle 7 day 1. Samples came from an open-label, multicenter, first-in-human phase I dose-escalation trial of ivuxolimab. Adults with locally advanced or metastatic melanoma, renal cell, hepatocellular, or head and neck squamous cell carcinoma were enrolled in the trial. Before TCR sequencing, CD4+ and CD8+ T cells were separately sorted from peripheral blood. The receptor chain draws on TRBV7-9 and TRBJ1-2, with 7 middle bases fitting TRBD1. The material was CD4+ or CD8+ T cells sorted from blood, obtained in a trial of the OX40 agonist ivuxolimab. The sequence was obtained from an adult with an advanced solid tumor such as melanoma, head and neck, liver or kidney cancer. CDR3 loop: CASSEQGNYGYTF. The DNA sequence reads TGTGCCAGCAGCGAACAGGGGAACTATGGCTACACCTTC.